The text below deals with one T cell receptor beta chain. V was clipped by 5 bases and J by 7 bases; unmatched bases: 3. The CDR3 extends over 15 amino acids. In germline, CDR1 is SGHNT, CDR2 YENEEA. These data originate in a study of T cell responses to AZD1222 COVID-19 vaccine. TCRdb's copy holds only in-frame clones and misses some; the assay was immunoSEQ multiplex PCR. The table has some 130,000 clones, about nine tenths seen once; the top ten hold 5.5% to 7%. This TCR derives from an adult in good health. Sequenced material: peripheral blood, taken on day 0 of AZD1222 vaccination. V and J are TRBV11-3 and TRBJ2-1, with 15 nucleotides matching TRBD2. The CDR3 region is CASSIGLAGGNEQFF. In DNA, the CDR3 is TGTGCCAGCAGCATCGGACTAGCGGGGGGGAATGAGCAGTTCTTC.